This TCR beta chain is from a study of early stage breast cancer tumors. General observations from the study: Unsorted bulk genomic DNA sequencing lacked pairing and functional marker data. Comparing each tissue with blood distinguished tumor from normal in most of the 16 patients. Compared with adjacent normal breast, tumors showed about 2.5-fold denser, more clonal T cells.

In this sample, this clone turned up once. The antigen remains undetermined. Each sample had two DNA replicates, roughly 0.5 ug blood or around 1.5 ug tissue. The protocol was immunoSEQ multiplex PCR, while the TCRdb copy is restricted to in-frame clones and leaves out a portion. The table lists 3,500 to 4,500 clones, just under 70% of them singletons. This CDR3 contains 15 residues. V shed 3 bases, J shed 4 bases, and the junction held 6 bases outside the gene matches. Germline V gene data show CDR1 as LNHDA and CDR2 as SQIVND (reference sequence). Sequencing was performed on breast tumor tissue. The sequence was collected from a person aged 40-50 years with breast cancer. The chain links TRBV19 to TRBJ2-7; TRBD2 matches at 10 bases. The DNA of the CDR3 is TGTGCCAGTAGTATCCTAGCGGGAGTGTCGTACGAGCAGTACTTC. As protein: CASSILAGVSYEQYF.